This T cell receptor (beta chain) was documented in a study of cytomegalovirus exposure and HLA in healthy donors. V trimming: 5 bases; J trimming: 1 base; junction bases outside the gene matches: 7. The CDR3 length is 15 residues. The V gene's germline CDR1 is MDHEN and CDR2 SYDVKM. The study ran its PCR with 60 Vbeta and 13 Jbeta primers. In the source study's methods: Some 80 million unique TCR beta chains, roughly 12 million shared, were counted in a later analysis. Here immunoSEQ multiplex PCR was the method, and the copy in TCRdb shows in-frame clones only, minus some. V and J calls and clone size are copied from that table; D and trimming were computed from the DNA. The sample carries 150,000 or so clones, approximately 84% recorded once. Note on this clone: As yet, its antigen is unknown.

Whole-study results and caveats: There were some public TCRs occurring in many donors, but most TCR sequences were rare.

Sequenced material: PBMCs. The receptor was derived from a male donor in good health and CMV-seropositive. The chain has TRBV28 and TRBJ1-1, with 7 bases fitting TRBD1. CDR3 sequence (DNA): TGTGCCAGCAGTCTCCCCGGACAGGCGAACACTGAAGCTTTCTTT. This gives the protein CASSLPGQANTEAFF.